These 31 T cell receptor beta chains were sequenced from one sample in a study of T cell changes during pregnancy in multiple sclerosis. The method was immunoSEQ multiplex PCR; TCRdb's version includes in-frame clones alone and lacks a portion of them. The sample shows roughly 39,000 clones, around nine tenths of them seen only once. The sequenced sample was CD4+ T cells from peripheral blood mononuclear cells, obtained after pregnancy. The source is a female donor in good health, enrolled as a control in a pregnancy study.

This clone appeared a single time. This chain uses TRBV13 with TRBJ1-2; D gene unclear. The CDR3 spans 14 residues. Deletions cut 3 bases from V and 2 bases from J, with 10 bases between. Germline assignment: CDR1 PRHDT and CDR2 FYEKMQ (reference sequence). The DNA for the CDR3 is TGTGCCAGCAGCTTGGCTGGAGGAAACTATGGCTACACCTTC. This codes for CASSLAGGNYGYTF.

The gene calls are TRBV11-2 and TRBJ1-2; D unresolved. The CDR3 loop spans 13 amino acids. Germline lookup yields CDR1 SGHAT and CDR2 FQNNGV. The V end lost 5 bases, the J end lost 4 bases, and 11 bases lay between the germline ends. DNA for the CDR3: TGTGCCAGCAGCAAGACAACGGTCTATGGCTACACCTTC. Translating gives CASSKTTVYGYTF.

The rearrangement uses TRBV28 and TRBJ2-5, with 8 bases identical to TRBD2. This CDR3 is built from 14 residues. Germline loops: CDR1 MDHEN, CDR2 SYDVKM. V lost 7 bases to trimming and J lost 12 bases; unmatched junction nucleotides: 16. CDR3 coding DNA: TGTGCCAGCACCTCGCGGGGCGGGGGGCCCAGAAAGTACTTC. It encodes CASTSRGGGPRKYF.

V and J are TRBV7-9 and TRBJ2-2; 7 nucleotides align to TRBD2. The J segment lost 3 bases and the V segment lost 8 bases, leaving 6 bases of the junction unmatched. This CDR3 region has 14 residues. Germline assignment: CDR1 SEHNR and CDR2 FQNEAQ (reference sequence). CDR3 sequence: CASGGREDTGELFF. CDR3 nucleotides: TGTGCCAGCGGGGGTCGGGAGGACACCGGGGAGCTGTTTTTT.

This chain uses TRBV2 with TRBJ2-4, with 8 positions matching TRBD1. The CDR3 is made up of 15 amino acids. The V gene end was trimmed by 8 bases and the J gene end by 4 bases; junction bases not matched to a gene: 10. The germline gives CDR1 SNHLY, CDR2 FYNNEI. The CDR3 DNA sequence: TGTGCCAGCGGGGGACAGGAGGGTCCTAAAAACATTCAGTACTTC. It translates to CASGGQEGPKNIQYF. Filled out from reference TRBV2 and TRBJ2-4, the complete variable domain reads EPEVTQTPSHQVTQMGQEVILRCVPISNHLYFYWYRQILGQKVEFLVSFYNNEISEKSEIFDDQFSVERPDGSNFTLKIRSTKLEDSAMYFCASGGQEGPKNIQYFGAGTRLSVL.

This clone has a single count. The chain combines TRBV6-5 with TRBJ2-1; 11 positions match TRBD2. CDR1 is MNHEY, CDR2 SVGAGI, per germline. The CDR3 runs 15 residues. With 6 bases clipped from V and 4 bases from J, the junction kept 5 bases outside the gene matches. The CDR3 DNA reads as TGTGCCAGCAGCCCAACTAGCGGGGGTTACAATGAGCAGTTCTTC. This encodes CASSPTSGGYNEQFF.

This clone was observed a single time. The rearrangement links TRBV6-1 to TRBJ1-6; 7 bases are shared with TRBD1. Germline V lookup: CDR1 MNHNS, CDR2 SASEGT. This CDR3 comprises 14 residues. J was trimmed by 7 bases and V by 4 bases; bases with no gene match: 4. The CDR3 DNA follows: TGTGCCAGCAGTGGGACAGGATTAAATTCACCCCTCCACTTT. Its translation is CASSGTGLNSPLHF.

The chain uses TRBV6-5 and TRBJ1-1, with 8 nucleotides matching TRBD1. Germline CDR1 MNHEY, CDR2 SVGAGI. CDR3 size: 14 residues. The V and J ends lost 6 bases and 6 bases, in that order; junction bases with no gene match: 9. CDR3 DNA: TGTGCCAGCAGCCGCGGGACAGGTTATTCTGAAGCTTTCTTT. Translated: CASSRGTGYSEAFF.

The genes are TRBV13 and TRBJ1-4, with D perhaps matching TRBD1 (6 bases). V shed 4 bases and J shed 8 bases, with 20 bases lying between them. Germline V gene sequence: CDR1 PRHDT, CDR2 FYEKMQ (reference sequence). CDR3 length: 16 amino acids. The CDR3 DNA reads TGTGCCAGCAGCTACAAAGGGCCAGGGGCTATGGAAAAACTGTTTTTT. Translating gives CASSYKGPGAMEKLFF.

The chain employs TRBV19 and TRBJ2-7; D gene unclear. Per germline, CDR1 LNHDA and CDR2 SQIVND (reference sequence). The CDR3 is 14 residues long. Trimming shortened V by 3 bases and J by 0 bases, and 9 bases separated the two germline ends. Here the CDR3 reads CASSMGQVSYEQYF. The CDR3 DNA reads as TGTGCCAGTAGTATGGGCCAGGTCTCCTACGAGCAGTACTTC.

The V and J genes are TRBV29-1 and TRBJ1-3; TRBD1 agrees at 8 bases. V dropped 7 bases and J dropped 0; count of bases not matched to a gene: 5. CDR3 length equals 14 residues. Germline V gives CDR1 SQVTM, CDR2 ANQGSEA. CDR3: CSAGGTGSGNTIYF. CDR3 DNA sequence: TGCAGCGCCGGTGGGACAGGCTCTGGAAACACCATATATTTT. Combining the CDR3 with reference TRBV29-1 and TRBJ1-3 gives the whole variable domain SAVISQKPSRDICQRGTSLTIQCQVDSQVTMMFWYRQQPGQSLTLIATANQGSEATYESGFVIDKFPISRPNLTFSTLTVSNMSPEDSSIYLCSAGGTGSGNTIYFGEGSWLTVV.

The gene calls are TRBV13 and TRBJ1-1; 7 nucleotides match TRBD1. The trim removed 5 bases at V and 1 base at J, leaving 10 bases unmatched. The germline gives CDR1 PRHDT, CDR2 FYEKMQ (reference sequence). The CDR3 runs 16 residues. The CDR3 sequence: CASSTSNRDRNTEAFF. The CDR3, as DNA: TGTGCCAGCAGCACCTCGAACCGGGACAGGAACACTGAAGCTTTCTTT.

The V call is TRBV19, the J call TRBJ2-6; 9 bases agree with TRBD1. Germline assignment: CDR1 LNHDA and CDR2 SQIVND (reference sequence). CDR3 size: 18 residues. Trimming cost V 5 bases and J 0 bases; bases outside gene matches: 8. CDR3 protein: CASSRVTGGLSGANVLTF. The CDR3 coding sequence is TGTGCCAGTAGTCGGGTCACAGGGGGCCTCTCTGGGGCCAACGTCCTGACTTTC.

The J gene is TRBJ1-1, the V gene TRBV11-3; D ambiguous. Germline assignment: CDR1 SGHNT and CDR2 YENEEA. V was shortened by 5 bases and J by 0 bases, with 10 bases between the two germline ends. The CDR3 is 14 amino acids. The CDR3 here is CASSPELMNTEAFF. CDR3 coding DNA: TGTGCCAGCAGCCCGGAGTTAATGAACACTGAAGCTTTCTTT.

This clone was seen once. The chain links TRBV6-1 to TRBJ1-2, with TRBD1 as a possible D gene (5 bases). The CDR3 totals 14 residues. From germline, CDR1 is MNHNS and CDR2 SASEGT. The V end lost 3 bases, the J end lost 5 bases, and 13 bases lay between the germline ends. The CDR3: CASSDWGLGYGYTF. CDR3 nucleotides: TGTGCCAGCAGTGATTGGGGCCTGGGGTATGGCTACACCTTC.

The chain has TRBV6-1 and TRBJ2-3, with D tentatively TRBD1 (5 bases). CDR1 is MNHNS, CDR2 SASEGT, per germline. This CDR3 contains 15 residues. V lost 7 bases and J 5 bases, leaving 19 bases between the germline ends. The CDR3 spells CASTDSHQARDTQYF. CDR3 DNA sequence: TGTGCCAGCACTGACAGTCATCAAGCGAGAGATACGCAGTATTTT.

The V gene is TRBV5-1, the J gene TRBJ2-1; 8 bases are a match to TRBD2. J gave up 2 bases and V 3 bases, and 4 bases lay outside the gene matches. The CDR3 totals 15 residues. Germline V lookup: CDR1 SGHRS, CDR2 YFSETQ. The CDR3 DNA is TGCGCCAGCAGCTCCACTAGCGGTACCTACAATGAGCAGTTCTTC. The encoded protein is CASSSTSGTYNEQFF. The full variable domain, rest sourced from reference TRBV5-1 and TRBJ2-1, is KAGVTQTPRYLIKTRGQQVTLSCSPISGHRSVSWYQQTPGQGLQFLFEYFSETQRNKGNFPGRFSGRQFSNSRSEMNVSTLELGDSALYLCASSSTSGTYNEQFFGPGTRLTVL.

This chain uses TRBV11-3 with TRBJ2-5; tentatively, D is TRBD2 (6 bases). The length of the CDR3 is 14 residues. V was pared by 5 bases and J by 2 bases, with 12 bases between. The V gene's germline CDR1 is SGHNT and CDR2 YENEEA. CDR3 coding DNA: TGTGCCAGCAGCCTCGAGCGGGCTCAAGAGACCCAGTACTTC. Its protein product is CASSLERAQETQYF.

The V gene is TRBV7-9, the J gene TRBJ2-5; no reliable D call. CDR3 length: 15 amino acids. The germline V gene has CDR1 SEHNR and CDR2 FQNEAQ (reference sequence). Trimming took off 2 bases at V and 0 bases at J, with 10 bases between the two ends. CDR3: CASSLTTWYQETQYF. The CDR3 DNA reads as TGTGCCAGCAGCTTAACAACCTGGTACCAAGAGACCCAGTACTTC.

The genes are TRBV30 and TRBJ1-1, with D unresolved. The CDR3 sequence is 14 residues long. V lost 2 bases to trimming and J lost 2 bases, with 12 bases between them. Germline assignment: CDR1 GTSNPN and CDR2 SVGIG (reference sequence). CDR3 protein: CAWSRASVNTEAFF. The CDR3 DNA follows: TGTGCCTGGAGTCGTGCAAGCGTAAACACTGAAGCTTTCTTT.

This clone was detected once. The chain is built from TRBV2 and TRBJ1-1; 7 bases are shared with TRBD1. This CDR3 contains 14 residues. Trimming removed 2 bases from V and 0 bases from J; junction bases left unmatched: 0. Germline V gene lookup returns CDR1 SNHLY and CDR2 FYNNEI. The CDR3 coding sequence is TGTGCCAGCAGTGAAACAGGGGTGAACACTGAAGCTTTCTTT. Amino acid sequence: CASSETGVNTEAFF.

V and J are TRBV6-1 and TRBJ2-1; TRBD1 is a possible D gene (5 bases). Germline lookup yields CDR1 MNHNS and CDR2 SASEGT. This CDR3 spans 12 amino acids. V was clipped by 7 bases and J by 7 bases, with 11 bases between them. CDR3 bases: TGTGCCAGCACAGGGCAGGTAAATGAGCAGTTCTTC. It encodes CASTGQVNEQFF.

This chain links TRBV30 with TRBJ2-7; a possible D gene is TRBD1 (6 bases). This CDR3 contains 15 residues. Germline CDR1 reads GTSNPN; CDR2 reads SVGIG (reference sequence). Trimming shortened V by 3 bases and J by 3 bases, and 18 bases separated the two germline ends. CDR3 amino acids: CAWSIPRGLGYEQYF. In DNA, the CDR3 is TGTGCCTGGAGCATTCCGAGGGGGTTGGGCTACGAGCAGTACTTC.

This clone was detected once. CDR3 DNA sequence: TGTGCCAGCAGCTTAGGGACTGATGGCTACACCTTC. This encodes CASSLGTDGYTF. The chain carries TRBV5-4 and TRBJ1-2; maybe TRBD1 (5 bases). V lost 2 bases and J lost 6, with 8 bases in between. Germline values: CDR1 SGHNT, CDR2 YYREEE (reference sequence). The CDR3 length is 12 residues. Drawing the rest from reference TRBV5-4 and TRBJ1-2, the complete variable domain is ETGVTQSPTHLIKTRGQQVTLRCSSQSGHNTVSWYQQALGQGPQFIFQYYREEENGRGNFPPRFSGLQFPNYSSELNVNALELDDSALYLCASSLGTDGYTFGSGTRLTVV.

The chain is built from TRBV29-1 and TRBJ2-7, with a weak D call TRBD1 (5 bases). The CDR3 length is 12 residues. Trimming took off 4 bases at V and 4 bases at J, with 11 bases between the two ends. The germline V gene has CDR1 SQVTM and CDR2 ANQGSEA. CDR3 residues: CSVGTTTYEQYF. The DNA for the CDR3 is TGCAGCGTTGGGACAACCACTTACGAGCAGTACTTC.

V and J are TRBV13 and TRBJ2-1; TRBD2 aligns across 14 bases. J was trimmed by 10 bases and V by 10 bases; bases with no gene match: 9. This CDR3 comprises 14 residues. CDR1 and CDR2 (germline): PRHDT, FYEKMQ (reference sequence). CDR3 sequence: CATRTSGRTREQFF. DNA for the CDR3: TGTGCCACCAGGACTAGCGGGAGGACAAGGGAGCAGTTCTTC.

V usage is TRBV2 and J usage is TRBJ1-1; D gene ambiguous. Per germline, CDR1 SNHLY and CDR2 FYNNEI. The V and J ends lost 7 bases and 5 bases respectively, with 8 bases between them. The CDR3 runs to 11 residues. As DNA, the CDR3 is TGTGCCAGCAAGGAGATGACTGAAGCTTTCTTT. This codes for CASKEMTEAFF.

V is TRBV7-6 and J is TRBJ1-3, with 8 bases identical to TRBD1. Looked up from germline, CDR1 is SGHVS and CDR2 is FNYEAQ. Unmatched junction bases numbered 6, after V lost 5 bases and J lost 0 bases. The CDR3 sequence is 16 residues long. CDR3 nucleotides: TGTGCCAGCAGCCCGCGGGACAGGAGCTCTGGAAACACCATATATTTT. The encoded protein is CASSPRDRSSGNTIYF.

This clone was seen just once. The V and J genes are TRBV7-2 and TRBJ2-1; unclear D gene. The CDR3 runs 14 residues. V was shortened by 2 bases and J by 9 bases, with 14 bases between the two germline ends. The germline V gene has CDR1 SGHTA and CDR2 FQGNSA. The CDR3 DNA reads TGTGCCAGCAGCTTAAGTCCCTCCAGGCCTGAGCAGTTCTTC. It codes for CASSLSPSRPEQFF.

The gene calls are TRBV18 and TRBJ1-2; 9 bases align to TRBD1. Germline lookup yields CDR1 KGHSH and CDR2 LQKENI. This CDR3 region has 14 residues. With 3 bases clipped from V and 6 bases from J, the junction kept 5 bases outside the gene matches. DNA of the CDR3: TGTGCCAGCTCACCCTTGGGACAGGGCAATGGCTACACCTTC. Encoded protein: CASSPLGQGNGYTF.

The DNA for the CDR3 is TGTGCCAGCAGTTCCGGGACTAGCGGACCCTACGAGCAGTACTTC. It encodes CASSSGTSGPYEQYF. This chain joins TRBV6-1 and TRBJ2-5; 11 bases are a match to TRBD2. The J call is in doubt because the DNA end fits TRBJ2-7 better. The CDR3 is 15 amino acids. Per the germline V gene, CDR1 is MNHNS and CDR2 is SASEGT.